This T cell receptor (beta chain) was observed in a study of cytomegalovirus exposure and HLA in healthy donors. Study-level results: The study recorded more than 150 TCR beta chains that were cytomegalovirus-associated. Most TCR sequences showed up rarely, but some public TCRs showed up in many donors.

Profiled with immunoSEQ multiplex PCR; TCRdb holds only in-frame clones, not every one. The sample contains fewer than 400,000 clones, 70% to 90% of which appear only once. With respect to this clone: The antigen is unknown.

The donors were in the roughly 130-subject validation cohort, distinct from the approximately 670-subject first cohort. This clonotype was sampled from a young man in good health and CMV-seronegative. The sample was PBMCs.

In nucleotides, the CDR3 is TGTGCCAGCAGCTTAGCCAGGGACACTCAGCCCCAGCATTTT. This codes for CASSLARDTQPQHF. V is TRBV7-2 and J is TRBJ1-5; D is possibly TRBD1 (6 bases). CDR3 size: 14 residues. Trimming took off 0 bases at V and 6 bases at J, with 9 bases between the two ends. The germline CDR1 and CDR2 sequences are SGHTA and FQGNSA.